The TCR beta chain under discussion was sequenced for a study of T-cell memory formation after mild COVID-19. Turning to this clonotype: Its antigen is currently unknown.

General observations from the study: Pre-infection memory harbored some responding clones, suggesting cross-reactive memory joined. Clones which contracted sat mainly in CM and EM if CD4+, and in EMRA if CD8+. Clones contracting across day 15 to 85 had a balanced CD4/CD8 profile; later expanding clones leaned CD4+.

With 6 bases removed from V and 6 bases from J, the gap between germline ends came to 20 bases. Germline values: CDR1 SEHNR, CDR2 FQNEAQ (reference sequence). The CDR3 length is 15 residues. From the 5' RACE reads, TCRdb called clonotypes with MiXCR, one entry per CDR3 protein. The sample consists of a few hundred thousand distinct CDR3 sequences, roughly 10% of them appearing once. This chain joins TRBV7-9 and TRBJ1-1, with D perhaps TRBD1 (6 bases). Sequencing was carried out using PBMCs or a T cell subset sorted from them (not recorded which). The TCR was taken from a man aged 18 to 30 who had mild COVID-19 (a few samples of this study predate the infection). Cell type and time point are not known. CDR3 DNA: TGTGCCAGCAGTCCCCTGGCAGGGGAAGTGCCTGAAGCTTTCTTT. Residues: CASSPLAGEVPEAFF. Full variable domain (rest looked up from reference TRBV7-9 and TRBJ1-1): DTGVSQNPRHKITKRGQNVTFRCDPISEHNRLYWYRQTLGQGPEFLTYFQNEAQLEKSRLLSDRFSAERPKGSFSTLEIQRTEQGDSAMYLCASSPLAGEVPEAFFGQGTRLTVV.